This is a list of T cell receptor beta chains from one sample in a study of shared clonotypes between healthy human individuals. The repertoire was sequenced with immunoSEQ multiplex PCR; TCRdb's copy has only in-frame clones and lacks some. The table shows approximately 740,000 clones, with about 74% occurring only once. Material for sequencing was memory CD4+ T cells sorted from blood. The receptors were gathered from a woman aged 30 to 39 in good health. Each CDR3 is given with its conserved first and last residue. A D gene is named only where the DNA matches it firmly. Size is omitted from some rows. Given values are once, few, many or a class for expanded clones.

v_gene: TRBV30
j_gene: TRBJ2-5
abundance: -
d_gene: -
CDR3nt: TGTGCCTGGAGTAGGGGGGGAGAGACCCAGTACTTC
CDR3aa: CAWSRGGETQYF

v_gene: TRBV30
j_gene: TRBJ2-7
abundance: once
d_gene: -
CDR3nt: TGTGCCTGGACTCGAAGTGGCTCCAGGGGCTACGAGCAGTACTTC
CDR3aa: CAWTRSGSRGYEQYF

v_gene: TRBV9
j_gene: TRBJ1-3
abundance: -
d_gene: -
CDR3nt: TGTGCCAGCAGCGTACTTGGAAACACCATATATTTT
CDR3aa: CASSVLGNTIYF

v_gene: TRBV13
j_gene: TRBJ2-2
abundance: -
d_gene: -
CDR3nt: TGTGCCAGCAGCTTGGGAGATCTCGGGGAGCTGTTTTTT
CDR3aa: CASSLGDLGELFF

v_gene: TRBV5-1
j_gene: TRBJ2-1
abundance: few
d_gene: -
CDR3nt: TGCGCCAGCAGCAAGGACAGAAGCTCCTACAATGAGCAGTTCTTC
CDR3aa: CASSKDRSSYNEQFF

v_gene: TRBV5-1
j_gene: TRBJ2-5
abundance: -
d_gene: TRBD2
CDR3nt: TGCGCCAGCAGCCCCGGGACTAGCGAAGAGACCCAGTACTTC
CDR3aa: CASSPGTSEETQYF

v_gene: TRBV18
j_gene: TRBJ2-7
abundance: -
d_gene: TRBD2
CDR3nt: TGTGCCAGCTCACCACCGACTAGCTTGGGGTCCTACGAGCAGTACTTC
CDR3aa: CASSPPTSLGSYEQYF

v_gene: TRBV11-2
j_gene: TRBJ2-7
abundance: -
d_gene: -
CDR3nt: TGTGCCAGCAGCTTAGAGGTGAGCGAGCAGTACTTC
CDR3aa: CASSLEVSEQYF

v_gene: TRBV29-1
j_gene: TRBJ2-2
abundance: -
d_gene: -
CDR3nt: TGCAGCGTTGTAGCTAGCGCGACCGGGGAGCTGTTTTTT
CDR3aa: CSVVASATGELFF

v_gene: TRBV27
j_gene: TRBJ2-7
abundance: -
d_gene: TRBD1
CDR3nt: TGTGCCAGCAGTCCATTGACAGGGCTCCAATACGAGCAGTACTTC
CDR3aa: CASSPLTGLQYEQYF

v_gene: TRBV30
j_gene: TRBJ2-5
abundance: -
d_gene: -
CDR3nt: TGTGCCTGGAGTGTGGCGGGGACCCAGTACTTC
CDR3aa: CAWSVAGTQYF

v_gene: TRBV4-1
j_gene: TRBJ2-7
abundance: -
d_gene: TRBD2
CDR3nt: TGCGCCAGCAGCCAAGATCCTAGCGGGAGCTCCTACGAGCAGTACTTC
CDR3aa: CASSQDPSGSSYEQYF

v_gene: TRBV5-1
j_gene: TRBJ2-7
abundance: -
d_gene: -
CDR3nt: TGCGCCAGCAGCTTTGACGGGAGAGCTTCCTACGAGCAGTACTTC
CDR3aa: CASSFDGRASYEQYF

v_gene: TRBV11-2
j_gene: TRBJ2-3
abundance: -
d_gene: TRBD2
CDR3nt: TGTGCCAGCAGCTTAGTCAGCGGGGCCCCTACGCAGTATTTT
CDR3aa: CASSLVSGAPTQYF

v_gene: TRBV12-5
j_gene: TRBJ2-3
abundance: -
d_gene: TRBD1
CDR3nt: TGTGCTAGTGGTTTGGTCGTGACAGGGGTCCCAGATACGCAGTATTTT
CDR3aa: CASGLVVTGVPDTQYF

v_gene: TRBV19
j_gene: TRBJ1-2
abundance: -
d_gene: -
CDR3nt: TGTGCCAGTAGTCGGGCAGTTGTTGGCTACACCTTC
CDR3aa: CASSRAVVGYTF

v_gene: TRBV2
j_gene: TRBJ2-1
abundance: once
d_gene: -
CDR3nt: TGTGCCAGCAGTGAAGTAGCGGCACGCCACAATGAGCAGTTCTTC
CDR3aa: CASSEVAARHNEQFF

v_gene: TRBV10-2
j_gene: TRBJ2-5
abundance: few
d_gene: -
CDR3nt: TGCGCCAGCAGTGAGACAGGCCAAGAGACCCAGTACTTC
CDR3aa: CASSETGQETQYF

v_gene: TRBV7-3
j_gene: TRBJ2-7
abundance: -
d_gene: -
CDR3nt: TGTGCCAGCAGCCAACCTGGGGGTGAGCAGTACTTC
CDR3aa: CASSQPGGEQYF

v_gene: TRBV27
j_gene: TRBJ2-7
abundance: -
d_gene: TRBD1
CDR3nt: TGTGCCAGCAGTTTCAGACAGGGAACCTCCTACGAGCAGTACTTC
CDR3aa: CASSFRQGTSYEQYF

v_gene: TRBV28
j_gene: TRBJ1-5
abundance: -
d_gene: TRBD1
CDR3nt: TGTGCCACGCTAGGGAGTCAGGGGGCGGGTCAGCCCCAGCATTTT
CDR3aa: CATLGSQGAGQPQHF

v_gene: TRBV9
j_gene: TRBJ2-3
abundance: -
d_gene: -
CDR3nt: TGTGCCAGCAGCTCAGCCAGGACAGATACGCAGTATTTT
CDR3aa: CASSSARTDTQYF

v_gene: TRBV27
j_gene: TRBJ2-7
abundance: -
d_gene: -
CDR3nt: TGTGCCAGCAGTACCCATCGAAGCTCCTACGAGCAGTACTTC
CDR3aa: CASSTHRSSYEQYF

v_gene: TRBV5-1
j_gene: TRBJ2-3
abundance: -
d_gene: TRBD2
CDR3nt: TGCGCCAGCAGCTTCCTGACTAGCGGGAGGGCGTCCGGCACAGATACGCAGTATTTT
CDR3aa: CASSFLTSGRASGTDTQYF

v_gene: TRBV2
j_gene: TRBJ1-5
abundance: -
d_gene: -
CDR3nt: TGTGCCAGCGGGGAGGGTCCGGATCAGCCCCAGCATTTT
CDR3aa: CASGEGPDQPQHF

v_gene: TRBV4-1
j_gene: TRBJ2-2
abundance: -
d_gene: TRBD2
CDR3nt: TGCGCCAGCAGCCGGGGACTAGCGGGAGTTATCGGGGAGCTGTTTTTT
CDR3aa: CASSRGLAGVIGELFF

v_gene: TRBV10-3
j_gene: TRBJ1-1
abundance: many
d_gene: TRBD1
CDR3nt: TGTGCCATCAGTGAGTCGACAGGGGGCGCGGGCACTGAAGCTTTCTTT
CDR3aa: CAISESTGGAGTEAFF

v_gene: TRBV28
j_gene: TRBJ1-1
abundance: -
d_gene: -
CDR3nt: TGTGCCAGCAGTACATACATTAGATCGAAGGCTTTCTTT
CDR3aa: CASSTYIRSKAFF

v_gene: TRBV19
j_gene: TRBJ1-1
abundance: -
d_gene: -
CDR3nt: TGTGCCAGTAGTATTGTGATGTACGTTCCAATCTCTGCCACTGAAGCTTTCTTT
CDR3aa: CASSIVMYVPISATEAFF

v_gene: TRBV28
j_gene: TRBJ2-2
abundance: few
d_gene: -
CDR3nt: TGTGCCAGCAGTTTAGGACACCTGAACACCGGGGAGCTGTTTTTT
CDR3aa: CASSLGHLNTGELFF

v_gene: TRBV6-5
j_gene: TRBJ1-2
abundance: -
d_gene: -
CDR3nt: TGTGCCAGCACCGCCGGGTTCTATGGCTACACCTTC
CDR3aa: CASTAGFYGYTF

v_gene: TRBV14
j_gene: TRBJ2-4
abundance: -
d_gene: -
CDR3nt: TGTGCCAGCAGCCAAGAGAGGACAGCCAAAAACATTCAGTACTTC
CDR3aa: CASSQERTAKNIQYF

v_gene: TRBV12-5
j_gene: TRBJ2-2
abundance: -
d_gene: TRBD1
CDR3nt: TGTGCTAGCGCGCCGGGACAGGGTTATACCGGGGAGCTGTTTTTT
CDR3aa: CASAPGQGYTGELFF

v_gene: TRBV7-7
j_gene: TRBJ2-1
abundance: -
d_gene: -
CDR3nt: TGTGCCAGCAGTCGAAGCGGATCCTCCTACAATGAGCAGTTCTTC
CDR3aa: CASSRSGSSYNEQFF

v_gene: TRBV20-1
j_gene: TRBJ2-5
abundance: few
d_gene: -
CDR3nt: TGCAGTGCTATCCGGCTAGAGACCCAGTACTTC
CDR3aa: CSAIRLETQYF

v_gene: TRBV27
j_gene: TRBJ1-1
abundance: -
d_gene: TRBD1
CDR3nt: TGTGCCAGCAGTGCTCAATCAGGGGGCTGGACTGAAGCTTTCTTT
CDR3aa: CASSAQSGGWTEAFF

v_gene: TRBV14
j_gene: TRBJ2-1
abundance: -
d_gene: TRBD2
CDR3nt: TGTGCCAGCAGCCAGGGACTAGCGGGGGTGTGGGAGCAGTTCTTC
CDR3aa: CASSQGLAGVWEQFF

v_gene: TRBV10-3
j_gene: TRBJ1-2
abundance: -
d_gene: -
CDR3nt: TGTGCCATCAGTGAGGAGAGGGTGGGAGGCTACACCTTC
CDR3aa: CAISEERVGGYTF

v_gene: TRBV18
j_gene: TRBJ2-1
abundance: -
d_gene: TRBD1
CDR3nt: TGTGCCAGCTCACCATCGGGACAGAACAATGAGCAGTTCTTC
CDR3aa: CASSPSGQNNEQFF

v_gene: TRBV30
j_gene: TRBJ2-7
abundance: -
d_gene: -
CDR3nt: TGTGCCTGGGGGACATCCGAGCAGTACTTC
CDR3aa: CAWGTSEQYF

v_gene: TRBV28
j_gene: TRBJ1-2
abundance: -
d_gene: TRBD1
CDR3nt: TGTGCCACTTGGACAGGGTCAAGCTATGGCTACACCTTC
CDR3aa: CATWTGSSYGYTF

v_gene: TRBV28
j_gene: TRBJ1-5
abundance: -
d_gene: TRBD1
CDR3nt: TGTGCCAGCAGGTACGGACAGGGGTGGGTCAATCAGCCCCAGCATTTT
CDR3aa: CASRYGQGWVNQPQHF

v_gene: TRBV19
j_gene: TRBJ2-5
abundance: -
d_gene: -
CDR3nt: TGTGCCAGTAGTATCGGAGGGGGTGGCGGGCAAGAGACCCAGTACTTC
CDR3aa: CASSIGGGGGQETQYF

v_gene: TRBV4-1
j_gene: TRBJ1-3
abundance: -
d_gene: -
CDR3nt: TGCGCCAGCAGCCAACCCTGGCGGGGAGTCACCATATATTTT
CDR3aa: CASSQPWRGVTIYF

v_gene: TRBV27
j_gene: TRBJ2-7
abundance: -
d_gene: -
CDR3nt: TGTGCCAGCAGTTTACAAACGTGGGGAGGTCAGCAGTACTTC
CDR3aa: CASSLQTWGGQQYF